This TCR beta chain originates from a study of shared clonotypes between healthy human individuals. Data came from immunoSEQ multiplex PCR; TCRdb stores just in-frame clones and leaves some out. The profile shows approximately 620,000 clones, around 97% of them singletons. V shed 7 bases and J shed 4 bases, with 11 bases lying between them. The CDR3 is 12 amino acids. Germline V lookup: CDR1 MGHDK, CDR2 SYGVNS. The rearrangement uses TRBV25-1 and TRBJ2-7, with a weak D call TRBD1 (6 bases). Sequencing was performed on naive CD4+ T cells sorted from blood. Subset meaning: CD45RA+ positively selected. This clonotype originated in a woman aged 25 to 39 in good health. This chain's CDR3 is CASISRGYEQYF. CDR3 sequence (DNA): TGTGCCAGCATTAGCAGGGGTTACGAGCAGTACTTC.